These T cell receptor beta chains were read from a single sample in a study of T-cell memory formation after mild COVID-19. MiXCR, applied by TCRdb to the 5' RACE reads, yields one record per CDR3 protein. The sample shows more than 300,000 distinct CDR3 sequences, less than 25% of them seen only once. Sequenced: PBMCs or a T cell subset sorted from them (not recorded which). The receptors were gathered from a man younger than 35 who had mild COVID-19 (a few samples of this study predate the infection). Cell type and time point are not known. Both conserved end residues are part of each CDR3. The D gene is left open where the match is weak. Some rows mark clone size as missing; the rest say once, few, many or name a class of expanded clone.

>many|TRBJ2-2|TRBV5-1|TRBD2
CASSLLPAGASGELFF
TGCGCCAGCAGCTTGCTTCCAGCGGGGGCTTCCGGGGAGCTGTTTTTT
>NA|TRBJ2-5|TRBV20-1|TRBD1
CSAPPSGTGRLRTQYF
TGCAGTGCCCCGCCCTCCGGGACAGGGAGGTTACGGACCCAGTACTTC
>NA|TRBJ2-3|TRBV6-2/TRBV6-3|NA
CASNTGDTQYF
TGTGCCAGCAACACGGGAGATACGCAGTATTTT
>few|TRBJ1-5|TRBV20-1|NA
CSARDSRNQPQHF
TGCAGTGCTAGGGACAGCCGAAATCAGCCCCAGCATTTT
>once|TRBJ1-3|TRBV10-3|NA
CAIMIGPPGNTIYF
TGTGCCATCATGATCGGGCCCCCTGGAAACACCATATATTTT
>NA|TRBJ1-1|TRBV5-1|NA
CASSLGQGPTEAFF
TGCGCCAGCAGCTTGGGGCAGGGGCCCACTGAAGCTTTCTTT
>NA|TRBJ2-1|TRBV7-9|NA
CASSPGHSYNYNEQFF
TGTGCCAGCAGTCCCGGTCACAGCTACAATTACAATGAGCAGTTCTTC
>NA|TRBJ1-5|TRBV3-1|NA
CASSDGLDQPQHF
TGTGCCAGCAGCGATGGACTTGATCAGCCCCAGCATTTT
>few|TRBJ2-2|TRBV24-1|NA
CATSGSNTGELFF
TGTGCCACCAGTGGATCGAACACCGGGGAGCTGTTTTTT
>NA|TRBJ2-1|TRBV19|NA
CASSLGGAHNEQFF
TGTGCCAGTAGTCTAGGGGGGGCCCACAATGAGCAGTTCTTC
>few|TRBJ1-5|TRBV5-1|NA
CASSLEATGQPQHF
TGCGCCAGCAGCTTGGAGGCGACGGGACAGCCCCAGCATTTT
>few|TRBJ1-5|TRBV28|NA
CASSSHPQAGQPQHF
TGTGCCAGCAGTTCCCACCCTCAAGCAGGTCAGCCCCAGCATTTT
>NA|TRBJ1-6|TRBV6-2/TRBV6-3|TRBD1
CASSYSEGGPKYNSPLHF
TGTGCCAGCAGTTACTCAGAAGGGGGCCCGAAGTATAATTCACCCCTCCACTTT
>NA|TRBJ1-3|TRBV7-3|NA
CASSSSRGNTIYF
TGTGCCAGCAGCTCCTCTCGGGGAAACACCATATATTTT
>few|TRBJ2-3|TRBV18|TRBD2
CASSSGGGLLTDTQYF
TGTGCCAGCTCTTCGGGCGGGGGGCTTCTCACAGATACGCAGTATTTT
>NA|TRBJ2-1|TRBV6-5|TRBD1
CASSTRTGEDEQFF
TGTGCCAGCAGTACCCGGACAGGGGAGGATGAGCAGTTCTTC
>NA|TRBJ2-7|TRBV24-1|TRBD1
CATSDRAGGPYEQYF
TGTGCCACCAGTGATCGCGCAGGGGGCCCCTACGAGCAGTACTTC
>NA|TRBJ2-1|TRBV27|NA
CASRTINSESYNEQFF
TGTGCCAGCAGAACCATCAACTCGGAGTCCTACAATGAGCAGTTCTTC
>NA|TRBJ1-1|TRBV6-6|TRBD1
CAGQGNTEAFF
TGTGCCGGACAGGGGAACACTGAAGCTTTCTTT
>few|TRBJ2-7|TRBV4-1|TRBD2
CASSQAGLDVRDEQYF
TGCGCCAGCAGCCAAGCAGGACTAGATGTCCGGGACGAGCAGTACTTC
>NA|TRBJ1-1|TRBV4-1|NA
CASSQEGARVEAFF
TGCGCCAGCAGCCAAGAGGGCGCACGGGTTGAAGCTTTCTTT
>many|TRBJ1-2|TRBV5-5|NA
CASSYSERGYTF
TGTGCCAGCAGCTACTCCGAACGGGGCTACACCTTC
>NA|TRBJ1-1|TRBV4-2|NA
CASSYEGEAEAFF
TGTGCCAGCAGCTATGAGGGGGAAGCTGAAGCTTTCTTT
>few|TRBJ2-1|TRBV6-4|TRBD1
CASSKDRGRLNEQFF
TGTGCCAGCAGTAAGGACAGGGGGCGCTTAAATGAGCAGTTCTTC
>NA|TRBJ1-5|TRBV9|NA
CASSPWGSNQPQHF
TGTGCCAGCAGCCCATGGGGGAGCAATCAGCCCCAGCATTTT
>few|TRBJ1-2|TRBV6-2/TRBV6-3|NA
CASSYEWGTTGYTF
TGTGCCAGCAGTTACGAGTGGGGGACAACCGGCTACACCTTC
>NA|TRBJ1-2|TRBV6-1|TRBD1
CASDRTGWLYGYTF
TGTGCCAGCGATCGGACAGGATGGTTATATGGCTACACCTTC
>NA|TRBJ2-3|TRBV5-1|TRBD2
CASSLLAGGSPSTDTQYF
TGCGCCAGCAGCTTACTAGCGGGGGGGTCGCCTAGCACAGATACGCAGTATTTT
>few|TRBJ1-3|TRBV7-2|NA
CASSLMYGSSNTIYF
TGTGCCAGCAGCTTAATGTACGGCAGCTCGAACACCATATATTTT
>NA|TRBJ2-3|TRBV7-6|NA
CASSPLGAGRTDTQYF
TGTGCCAGCAGCCCTCTCGGGGCAGGGAGAACAGATACGCAGTATTTT
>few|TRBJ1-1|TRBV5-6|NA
CASSLIRNTEAFF
TGTGCCAGCAGCTTGATAAGGAACACTGAAGCTTTCTTT
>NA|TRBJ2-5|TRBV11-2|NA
CASSSGGGGRRETQYF
TGTGCCAGCAGCTCCGGCGGAGGGGGGAGGCGAGAGACCCAGTACTTC
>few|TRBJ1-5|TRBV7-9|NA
CASSRWGVNNSNQPQHF
TGTGCCAGCAGCCGGTGGGGAGTGAATAATAGCAATCAGCCCCAGCATTTT
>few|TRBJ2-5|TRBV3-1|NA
CASTLDPQGWETQYF
TGTGCCAGCACCCTCGACCCACAGGGTTGGGAGACCCAGTACTTC
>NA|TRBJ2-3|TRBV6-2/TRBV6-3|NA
CASSRPTGMDTQYF
TGTGCCAGCAGCCGCCCGACCGGGATGGATACGCAGTATTTT
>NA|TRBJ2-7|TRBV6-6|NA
CASSYSAGKTYEQYF
TGTGCCAGCAGTTACTCGGCAGGGAAAACCTACGAGCAGTACTTC
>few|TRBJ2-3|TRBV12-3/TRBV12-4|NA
CASSSRPSTDTQYF
TGTGCCAGCAGTTCGAGACCTAGCACAGATACGCAGTATTTT
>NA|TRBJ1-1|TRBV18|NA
CASSPRTGTRTEAFF
TGTGCCAGCTCACCCAGGACGGGGACGCGGACTGAAGCTTTCTTT
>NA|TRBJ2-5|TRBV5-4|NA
CASSLDHQETQYF
TGTGCCAGCAGCTTGGATCACCAAGAGACCCAGTACTTC
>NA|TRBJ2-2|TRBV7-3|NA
CASSPTGPGELFF
TGTGCCAGCAGCCCTACGGGGCCCGGGGAGCTGTTTTTT
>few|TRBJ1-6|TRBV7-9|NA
CASSPGGANAYNSPLHF
TGTGCCAGCAGCCCCGGAGGGGCCAACGCCTATAATTCACCCCTCCACTTT
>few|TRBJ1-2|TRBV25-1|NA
CASSESSGSRYGYTF
TGTGCCAGCAGTGAATCATCAGGGTCTCGCTATGGCTACACCTTC
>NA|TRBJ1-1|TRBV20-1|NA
CSARSGGDAEAFF
TGCAGTGCTAGGTCGGGGGGCGACGCTGAAGCTTTCTTT